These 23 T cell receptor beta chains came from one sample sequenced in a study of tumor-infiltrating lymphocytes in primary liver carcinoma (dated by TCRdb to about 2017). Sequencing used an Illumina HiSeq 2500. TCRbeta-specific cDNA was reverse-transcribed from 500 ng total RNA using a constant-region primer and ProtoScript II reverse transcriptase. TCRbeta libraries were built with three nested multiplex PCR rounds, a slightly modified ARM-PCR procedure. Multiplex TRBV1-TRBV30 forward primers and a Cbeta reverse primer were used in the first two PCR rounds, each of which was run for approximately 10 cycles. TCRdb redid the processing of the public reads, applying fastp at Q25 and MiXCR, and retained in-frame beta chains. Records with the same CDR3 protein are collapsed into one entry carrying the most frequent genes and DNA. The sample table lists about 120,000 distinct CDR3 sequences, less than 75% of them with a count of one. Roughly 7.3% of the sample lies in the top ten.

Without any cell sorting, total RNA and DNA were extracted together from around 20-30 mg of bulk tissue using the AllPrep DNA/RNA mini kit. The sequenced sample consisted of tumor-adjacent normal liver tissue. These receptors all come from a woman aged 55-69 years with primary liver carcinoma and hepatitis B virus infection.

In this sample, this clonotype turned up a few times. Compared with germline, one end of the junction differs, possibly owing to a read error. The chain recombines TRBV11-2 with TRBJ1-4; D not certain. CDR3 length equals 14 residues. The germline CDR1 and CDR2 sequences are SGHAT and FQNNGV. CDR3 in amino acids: CASCLETTNEKLFF. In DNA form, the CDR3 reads TGTGCCAGCTGCTTGGAAACTACTAATGAGAAACTGTTTTTT. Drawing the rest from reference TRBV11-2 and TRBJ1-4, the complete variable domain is EAGVAQSPRYKIIEKRQSVAFWCNPISGHATLYWYQQILGQGPKLLIQFQNNGVVDDSQLPKDRFSAERLKGVDSTLKIQPAKLEDSAVYLCASCLETTNEKLFFGSGTQLSVL.

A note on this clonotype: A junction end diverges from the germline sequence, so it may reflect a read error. CDR3 in DNA: TGTGCCAGCCTCTTAGCGGGAGATGCAGAAACGCAGTATTTT. It translates to CASLLAGDAETQYF. The V call is TRBV6-2 or TRBV6-3, the J call TRBJ2-3, with 9 nucleotides matching TRBD2. The germline V gene encodes CDR1 MNHEY and CDR2 SVGEGT. The CDR3 is made up of 14 amino acids.

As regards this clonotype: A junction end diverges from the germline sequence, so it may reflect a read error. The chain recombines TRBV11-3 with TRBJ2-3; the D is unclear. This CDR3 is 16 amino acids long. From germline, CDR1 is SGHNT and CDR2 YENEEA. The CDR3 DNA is TGTGCCAGCAGCCCCCGATATGGGTCAAGCACAGATACGCAGTGTTTT. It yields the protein CASSPRYGSSTDTQCF.

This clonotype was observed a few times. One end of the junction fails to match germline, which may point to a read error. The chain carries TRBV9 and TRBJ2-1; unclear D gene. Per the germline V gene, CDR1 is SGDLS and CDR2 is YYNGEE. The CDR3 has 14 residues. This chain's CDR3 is CASSVGLLANEQFF. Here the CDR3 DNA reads TGTGCTAGCAGCGTAGGCCTCCTCGCCAATGAGCAGTTCTTC.

The CDR3 bases are TGTAACATCAGTGAGACGACAGGGATCCCCTACAATGAGCAGTTCTTC. Translating it yields CNISETTGIPYNEQFF. The chain combines TRBV10-3 with TRBJ2-1, with 7 bases aligning to TRBD1. The CDR3 runs to 16 residues. Per the germline V gene, CDR1 is ENHRY and CDR2 is SYGVKD.

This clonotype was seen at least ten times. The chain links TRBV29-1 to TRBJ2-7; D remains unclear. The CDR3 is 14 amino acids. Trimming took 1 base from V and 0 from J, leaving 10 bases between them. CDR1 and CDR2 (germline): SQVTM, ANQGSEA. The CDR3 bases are TGCAGCGTTGAAGGCCACAGCAGCTCCTACGAGCAGTACTTC. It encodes CSVEGHSSSYEQYF.

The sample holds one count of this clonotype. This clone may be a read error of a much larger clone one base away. The CDR3 nucleotides read TGTACCACTGAAGGGGAGATTTGGGAGACCCAGTACTTC. Translated: CTTEGEIWETQYF. V and J are TRBV25-1 and TRBJ2-5, with D perhaps given as TRBD1 or TRBD2 (5 bases each). Germline V gene sequence: CDR1 MGHDK, CDR2 SYGVNS. The CDR3 is 13 amino acids.

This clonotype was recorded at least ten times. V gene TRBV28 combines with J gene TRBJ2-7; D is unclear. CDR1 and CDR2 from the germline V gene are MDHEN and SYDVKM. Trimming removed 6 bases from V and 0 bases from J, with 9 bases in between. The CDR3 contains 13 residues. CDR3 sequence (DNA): TGTGCCAGCAGGCGAACAAGCTCCTACGAGCAGTACTTC. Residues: CASRRTSSYEQYF.

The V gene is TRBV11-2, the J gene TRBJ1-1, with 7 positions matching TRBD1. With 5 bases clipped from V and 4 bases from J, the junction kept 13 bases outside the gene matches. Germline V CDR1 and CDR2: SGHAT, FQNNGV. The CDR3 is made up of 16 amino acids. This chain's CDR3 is CASSAATGYIRTEAFF. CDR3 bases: TGTGCCAGCAGCGCCGCGACAGGGTACATACGCACTGAAGCTTTCTTT.

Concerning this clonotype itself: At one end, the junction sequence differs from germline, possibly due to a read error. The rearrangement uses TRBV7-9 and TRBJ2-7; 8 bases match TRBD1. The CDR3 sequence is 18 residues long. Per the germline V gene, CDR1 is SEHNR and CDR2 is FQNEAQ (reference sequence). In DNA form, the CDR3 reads TGTGCCAGCAGCTTAGTAAGCCAGGACAGGGTCCGCTCCTACGAGCGGTACTTC. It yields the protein CASSLVSQDRVRSYERYF.

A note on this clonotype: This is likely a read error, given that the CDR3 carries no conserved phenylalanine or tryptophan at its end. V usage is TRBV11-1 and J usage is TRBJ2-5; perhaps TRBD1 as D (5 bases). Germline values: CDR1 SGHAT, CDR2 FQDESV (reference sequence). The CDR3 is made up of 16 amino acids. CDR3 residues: CVSSLGLDTSLETQYS. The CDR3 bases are TGTGTCAGCAGCTTAGGATTGGACACCTCACTAGAGACCCAGTACTCC.

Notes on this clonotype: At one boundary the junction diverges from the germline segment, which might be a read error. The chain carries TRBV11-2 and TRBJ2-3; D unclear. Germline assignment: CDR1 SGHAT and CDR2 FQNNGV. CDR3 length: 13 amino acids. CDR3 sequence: CASSLNRGDTQYF. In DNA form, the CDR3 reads TGTGCCAGTAGCTTAAATCGAGGAGATACACAGTATTTT.

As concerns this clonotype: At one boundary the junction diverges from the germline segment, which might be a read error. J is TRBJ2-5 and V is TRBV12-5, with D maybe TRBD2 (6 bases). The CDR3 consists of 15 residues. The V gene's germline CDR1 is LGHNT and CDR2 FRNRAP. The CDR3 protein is CVSGTSDSPGETQYF. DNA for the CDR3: TGTGTTAGTGGTACCTCGGATAGCCCGGGGGAGACCCAATACTTC.

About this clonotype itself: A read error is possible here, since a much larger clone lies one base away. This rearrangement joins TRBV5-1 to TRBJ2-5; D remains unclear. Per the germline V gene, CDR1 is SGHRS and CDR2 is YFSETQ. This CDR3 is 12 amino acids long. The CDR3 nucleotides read TGCGCCAGCACCTTGGCCGGAGAGACCCAGTACTTC. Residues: CASTLAGETQYF.

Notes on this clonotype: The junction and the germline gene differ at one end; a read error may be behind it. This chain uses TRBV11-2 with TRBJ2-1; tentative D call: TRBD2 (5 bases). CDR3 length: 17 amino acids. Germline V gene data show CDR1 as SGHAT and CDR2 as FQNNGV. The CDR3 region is CASSLDQLGIVYNKQFF. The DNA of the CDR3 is TGTGCCAGCAGCTTAGATCAACTAGGTATAGTCTACAATAAGCAGTTCTTC.

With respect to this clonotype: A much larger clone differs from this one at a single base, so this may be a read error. Here the CDR3 DNA reads TGTGTCAGCATCTCAGGGTTTATGCGGACTGAAGCTTTCTTT. This gives the protein CVSISGFMRTEAFF. The gene calls are TRBV7-9 and TRBJ1-1; TRBD1 is a possible D gene (5 bases). The V gene's germline CDR1 is SEHNR and CDR2 FQNEAQ (reference sequence). The length of the CDR3 is 14 residues.

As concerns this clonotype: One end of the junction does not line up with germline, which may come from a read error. CDR3 bases: TGCAGCGTTGAAGTCCCCCCCGGAACAGGGGATACCGGGGCCAACGTCCCGACTTTC. It translates to CSVEVPPGTGDTGANVPTF. V and J are TRBV29-1 and TRBJ2-6; the match to TRBD1 covers 7 bases. CDR3 length: 19 residues. Looked up from germline, CDR1 is SQVTM and CDR2 is ANQGSEA.

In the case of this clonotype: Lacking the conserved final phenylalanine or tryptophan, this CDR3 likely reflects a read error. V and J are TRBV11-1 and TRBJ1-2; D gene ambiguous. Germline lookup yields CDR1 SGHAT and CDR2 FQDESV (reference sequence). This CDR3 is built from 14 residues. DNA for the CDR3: TGTGTCAGCAGCTTAAGTGGGCCGGACTATGGTTACACCTAC. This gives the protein CVSSLSGPDYGYTY.

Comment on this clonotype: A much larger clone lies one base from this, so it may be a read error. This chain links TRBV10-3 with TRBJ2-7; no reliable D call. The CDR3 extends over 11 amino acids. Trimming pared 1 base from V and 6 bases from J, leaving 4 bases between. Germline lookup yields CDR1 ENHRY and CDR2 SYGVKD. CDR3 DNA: TGTGCCATCAGTGAGTTTGGCGAGCAGTACTTC. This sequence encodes CAISEFGEQYF.

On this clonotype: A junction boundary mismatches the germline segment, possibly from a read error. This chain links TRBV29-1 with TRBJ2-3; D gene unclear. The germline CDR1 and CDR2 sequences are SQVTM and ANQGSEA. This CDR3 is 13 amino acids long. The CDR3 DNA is TGCGGCGTTGAGCGACGGGCCCAGGTTGGGCAGTATTTT. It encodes CGVERRAQVGQYF.

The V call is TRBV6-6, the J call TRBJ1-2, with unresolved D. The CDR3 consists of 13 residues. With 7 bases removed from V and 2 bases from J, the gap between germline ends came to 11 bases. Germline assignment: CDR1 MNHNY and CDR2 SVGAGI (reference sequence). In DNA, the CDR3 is TGTGCCAGCACTTATATTAACAACTATGGCTACACCTTC. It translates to CASTYINNYGYTF.

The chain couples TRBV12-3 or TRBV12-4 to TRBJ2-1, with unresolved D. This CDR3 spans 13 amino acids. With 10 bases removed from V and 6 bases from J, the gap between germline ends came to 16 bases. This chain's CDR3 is CANSLLSFNEQFF. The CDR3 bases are TGTGCCAACAGCCTGCTAAGTTTCAATGAGCAGTTCTTC.

The CDR3 bases are TGTGCCAGCAGCTTAGATACCCCTGACACACGAGCGGTCTACGAGCAGTACTTC. Protein sequence: CASSLDTPDTRAVYEQYF. This chain connects TRBV11-2 to TRBJ2-7, with D tentatively TRBD2 (5 bases). Trimming stripped 0 bases from V and 3 bases from J, with 21 bases between. There are 18 residues in the CDR3. Germline CDR1 reads SGHAT; CDR2 reads FQNNGV.